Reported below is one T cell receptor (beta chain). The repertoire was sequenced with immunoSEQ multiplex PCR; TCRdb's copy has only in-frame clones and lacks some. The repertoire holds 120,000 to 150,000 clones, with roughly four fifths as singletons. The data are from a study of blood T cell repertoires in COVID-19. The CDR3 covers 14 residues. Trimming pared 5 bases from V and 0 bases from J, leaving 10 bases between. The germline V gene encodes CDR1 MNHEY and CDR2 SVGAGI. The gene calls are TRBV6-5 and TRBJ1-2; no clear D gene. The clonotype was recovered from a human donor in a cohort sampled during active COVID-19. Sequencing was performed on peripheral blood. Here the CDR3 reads CASSPRGSNYGYTF. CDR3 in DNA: TGTGCCAGCAGTCCCCGGGGATCTAACTATGGCTACACCTTC.